Given below is one T cell receptor beta chain in context. This CDR3 region has 13 residues. The V end was cut by 2 bases, the J end by 0 bases, with 5 bases between. Germline V CDR1 and CDR2: SGHDN, FVKESK. This sample is part of a study of shared clonotypes between healthy human individuals. The assay was immunoSEQ multiplex PCR, and TCRdb's table has in-frame clones only and misses some. The sample lists 1,400,000 or so clones, less than 99% occurring once. The TCR was taken from a young man in good health. The V call is TRBV14, the J call TRBJ2-7; D unresolved. The specimen sequenced was naive CD4+ T cells sorted from blood. The sample's subset: CD45RA+ positively selected. CDR3 sequence (DNA): TGTGCCAGCAGCCAACTTGTCTCCTACGAGCAGTACTTC. Translation: CASSQLVSYEQYF.